This T cell receptor (beta chain) was retrieved from a study of blood T cell repertoires in COVID-19. Study in general: COVID-19 samples from acute and convalescent phases originated in the United States, Italy and Spain. T cells, B-cell-depleted T cells, or PBMCs provided the cDNA or gDNA that served as material.

How the authors handled the data: From reference gene primer amplification, estimates of nucleated cell counts were derived. TCRdb's copy holds only in-frame clones and misses some; the assay was immunoSEQ multiplex PCR. The DNA was the basis for D and trimming; V, J and clone size are from that table. The sample consists of approximately 140,000 clones, about four fifths of them appearing once. CDR3 length equals 13 residues. Trimming took 1 base from V and 5 from J, leaving 8 bases between them. The V gene's germline CDR1 is SGHAT and CDR2 FQNNGV. Sequencing was carried out using peripheral blood. J is TRBJ2-5 and V is TRBV11-2; D is perhaps TRBD1 (6 bases). The sequence was obtained from a human donor in a cohort sampled during active COVID-19. In DNA, the CDR3 is TGTGCCAGCAGCTTAGGGGGGCGGGAGACCCAGTACTTC. It is translated as CASSLGGRETQYF.